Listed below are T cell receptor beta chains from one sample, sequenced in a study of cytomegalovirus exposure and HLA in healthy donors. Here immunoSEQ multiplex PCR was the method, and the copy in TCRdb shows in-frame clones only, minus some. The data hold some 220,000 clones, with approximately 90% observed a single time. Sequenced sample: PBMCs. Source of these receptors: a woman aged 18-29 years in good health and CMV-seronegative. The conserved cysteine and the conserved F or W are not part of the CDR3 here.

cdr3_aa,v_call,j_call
ASSPGWRGEQY,TRBV7-7,TRBJ2-7
ASSGDSLGGNTIY,TRBV5-1,TRBJ1-3
ASSLGQGIVPQH,TRBV13,TRBJ1-5
ASTPLAGRTDTQY,TRBV4-2,TRBJ2-3
ASSSSGGWSFTDTQY,TRBV5-6,TRBJ2-3
ASSLLENYGYT,TRBV5-4,TRBJ1-2
ASNIGDRVDYGYT,TRBV7-9,TRBJ1-2
ASSLRGTGVYQPQH,TRBV7-2,TRBJ1-5
ASSQVWGDSYEQY,TRBV4-3,TRBJ2-7
ASSPEPVGGPYGYT,TRBV18,TRBJ1-2
ASSQDIGGANYGYT,TRBV4-1,TRBJ1-2
ASSLAGGHQPQH,TRBV7-9,TRBJ1-5
ASSTGGQSEKLF,TRBV9,TRBJ1-4
ASSRGFGNEQF,TRBV11-3,TRBJ2-1
ATSREPWDRVNQPQH,TRBV15,TRBJ1-5
ASSGVGTDTYEQY,TRBV19,TRBJ2-7